Each of the 32 T cell receptor beta chains below was sequenced from the same sample in a study of shared clonotypes between healthy human individuals. TCRdb's table, derived via immunoSEQ multiplex PCR, lists solely in-frame clones and lacks some. Of 550,000 to 800,000 clones in the sample, under 80% were seen once. Sequencing was performed on memory CD4+ T cells sorted from blood. Subset of the sample: CD45RA-negative fraction. Receptors originate from a woman aged 30 to 39 in good health.

The V and J genes are TRBV5-1 and TRBJ2-1; a weak D match, TRBD2 (6 bases). CDR3 length: 17 residues. CDR1 and CDR2 from the germline V gene are SGHRS and YFSETQ. V was shortened by 3 bases and J by 0 bases, with 16 bases between the two germline ends. This CDR3 reads CASSSHRDFSSYNEQFF. Written as DNA, the CDR3 is TGCGCCAGCAGCTCACACCGGGACTTTAGCTCCTACAATGAGCAGTTCTTC.

The V and J genes are TRBV29-1 and TRBJ2-3, with no clear D. This CDR3 is built from 15 residues. The V end was cut by 3 bases, the J end by 2 bases, with 15 bases between. The germline gives CDR1 SQVTM, CDR2 ANQGSEA. The CDR3 region has the DNA TGCAGCGTTGAGAAGTCTGAGCTTTACACAGATACGCAGTATTTT. Amino acid sequence: CSVEKSELYTDTQYF.

This clone has a handful of counts. Within the sample, other DNA sequences also encode this same CDR3. The rearrangement links TRBV5-1 to TRBJ2-5; the D is unclear. Germline V gene data show CDR1 as SGHRS and CDR2 as YFSETQ. Trimming cost V 1 base and J 1 base, with 2 bases left between them. The length of the CDR3 is 12 residues. As DNA, the CDR3 is TGCGCCAGCAGCTTGATCCAAGAGACCCAGTACTTC. Its protein product is CASSLIQETQYF.

This clone has a single count. This sequence joins TRBV18 and TRBJ2-5, with D unresolved. Germline V gene lookup returns CDR1 KGHSH and CDR2 LQKENI. Trimming took 1 base from V and 4 from J, leaving 7 bases between them. The CDR3 is 13 residues long. CDR3 protein: CASSPLPGETQYF. The CDR3 nucleotides are TGTGCCAGCTCACCACTACCGGGAGAGACCCAGTACTTC.

The CDR3 DNA sequence: TGTGCCAGCAACGGCGGCAGGGGGCGCATACCCCAGCATTTT. The encoded protein is CASNGGRGRIPQHF. This chain links TRBV28 with TRBJ1-5, with TRBD1 matching over 8 bases. The junction had 12 bases not matched to a gene; V was cut back by 7 bases and J by 10 bases. Germline values: CDR1 MDHEN, CDR2 SYDVKM. The CDR3 spans 14 residues.

This clone was picked up many times. V is TRBV27 and J is TRBJ1-5; maybe TRBD1 (5 bases). V lost 5 bases and J lost 0, with 11 bases in between. In germline, CDR1 is MNHEY, CDR2 SMNVEV (reference sequence). This CDR3 region has 15 residues. CDR3 sequence (DNA): TGTGCCAGCAGTAAAGTAGACAGTAGCAATCAGCCCCAGCATTTT. The encoded protein is CASSKVDSSNQPQHF.

The chain links TRBV19 to TRBJ1-1, with D possibly matching TRBD1 (6 bases). Trimming cost V 3 bases and J 10 bases, with 15 bases left between them. The germline gives CDR1 LNHDA, CDR2 SQIVND (reference sequence). CDR3 size: 13 residues. As DNA, the CDR3 is TGTGCCAGTAGTATTCCCTCCGGCAGGGGAGCTTTCTTT. The encoded protein is CASSIPSGRGAFF.

This clone was observed once. J is TRBJ2-3 and V is TRBV7-9; the D gene is possibly TRBD2 (5 bases). CDR1 is SEHNR, CDR2 FQNEAQ, per germline (reference sequence). The CDR3 extends over 16 amino acids. V was shortened by 0 bases and J by 5 bases, with 15 bases between the two germline ends. CDR3 coding DNA: TGTGCCAGCAGCTTAGCCAGTCTTGGAGGTCTAGATACGCAGTATTTT. Its protein product is CASSLASLGGLDTQYF.

The CDR3 reads CASSQPSSGKTQYF. CDR3 DNA sequence: TGTGCCAGCAGCCAACCATCTTCGGGAAAGACCCAGTACTTC. The V and J genes are TRBV7-8 and TRBJ2-5, with D perhaps TRBD2 (5 bases). The CDR3 is 14 amino acids. Trimming took 5 bases from V and 6 from J, leaving 16 bases between them. The germline CDR1 and CDR2 sequences are SGHVS and FQNEAQ.

This clone was counted a single time. The same CDR3 is also encoded by other DNA sequences in this sample. This rearrangement joins TRBV5-1 to TRBJ2-2; weak D call: TRBD2 (5 bases). The germline V gene encodes CDR1 SGHRS and CDR2 YFSETQ. V lost 4 bases, J lost 3 bases, and 13 bases lay in between. The CDR3 consists of 15 residues. DNA for the CDR3: TGCGCCAGCAGCCCGTCGGCGGGCGACACCGGGGAGCTGTTTTTT. Its translation: CASSPSAGDTGELFF.

In this sample, this clone turned up once. V is TRBV5-6 and J is TRBJ2-3; D call uncertain. This CDR3 region has 14 residues. V was shortened by 1 base and J by 2 bases, with 8 bases between the two germline ends. Germline V CDR1 and CDR2: SGHDT, YYEEEE. The CDR3 region is CASSLIQNTDTQYF. The CDR3 region has the DNA TGTGCCAGCAGCTTGATCCAAAACACAGATACGCAGTATTTT.

The chain combines TRBV5-1 with TRBJ1-4; no clear D gene. The V end lost 2 bases, the J end lost 8 bases, and 13 bases lay between the germline ends. Germline CDR1 SGHRS, CDR2 YFSETQ. This CDR3 has 14 residues. CDR3: CASSFDRAEEKLFF. The CDR3 DNA is TGCGCCAGCAGCTTCGATAGGGCGGAGGAAAAACTGTTTTTT.

The J gene is TRBJ2-1, the V gene TRBV7-9; D is unresolved. Trimming took 1 base from V and 10 from J, leaving 11 bases between them. Germline values: CDR1 SEHNR, CDR2 FQNEAQ (reference sequence). CDR3 length equals 13 residues. CDR3 amino acids: CASSLEGLTEQFF. CDR3 bases: TGTGCCAGCAGCTTAGAAGGTTTAACCGAGCAGTTCTTC.

The chain employs TRBV11-2 and TRBJ2-7; D remains unclear. Trimming shortened V by 2 bases and J by 4 bases, and 9 bases separated the two germline ends. The CDR3 loop spans 13 amino acids. In germline, CDR1 is SGHAT, CDR2 FQNNGV. For the CDR3, the DNA is TGTGCCAGCAGCTTATACGGGTCTTACGAGCAGTACTTC. Its protein product is CASSLYGSYEQYF.

A word on this clone: The sample holds other DNA sequences that translate to the same CDR3. The gene calls are TRBV7-7 and TRBJ2-1, with TRBD2 matching 7 bases. The length of the CDR3 is 13 residues. CDR1 is SSHAT, CDR2 FNYEAQ, per germline (reference sequence). J was trimmed by 3 bases and V by 4 bases; bases with no gene match: 0. The CDR3 spells CASSSGGYNEQFF. The DNA for the CDR3 is TGTGCCAGCAGCTCGGGAGGCTACAATGAGCAGTTCTTC.

Turning to this clone: Since a much larger clone is just one base distant, this may be a read error. The chain links TRBV7-8 to TRBJ2-2; D uncertain. Germline V gives CDR1 SGHVS, CDR2 FQNEAQ. Trimming took off 5 bases at V and 3 bases at J, with 4 bases between the two ends. The CDR3 totals 12 residues. The CDR3 DNA reads TGTGCCAGCAGCCCTGACACCGGGGAGCTGTTTTTT. Protein product: CASSPDTGELFF.

This chain links TRBV11-2 with TRBJ1-3, with D hard to call. Germline loops: CDR1 SGHAT, CDR2 FQNNGV. This CDR3 is 15 amino acids long. The V gene lost 5 bases and the J gene lost 0 bases, with 11 bases spanning the gap. The CDR3 reads CASSPTASSGNTIYF. The CDR3 DNA reads as TGTGCCAGCAGCCCTACAGCTAGCTCTGGAAACACCATATATTTT.

About this clone: The identical CDR3 is also encoded by other nucleotide sequences in the sample. The V gene is TRBV7-8, the J gene TRBJ2-1, with D perhaps TRBD1 (5 bases). The CDR3 sequence is 13 residues long. The germline V gene encodes CDR1 SGHVS and CDR2 FQNEAQ. V was trimmed by 5 bases and J by 4 bases, leaving 9 bases between them. The CDR3 spells CASSLGQYNEQFF. The CDR3 DNA follows: TGTGCCAGCAGCCTTGGACAATACAATGAGCAGTTCTTC.

The gene calls are TRBV7-2 and TRBJ2-1, with TRBD2 identical over 13 bases. The CDR3 covers 15 residues. Germline CDR1 is SGHTA and CDR2 is FQGNSA. J gave up 9 bases and V 5 bases, and 7 bases lay outside the gene matches. Here the CDR3 DNA reads TGTGCCAGCAGCCTCCCGGGACTAGCGGGAACTGAGCAGTTCTTC. It is translated as CASSLPGLAGTEQFF.

This clone was detected a few times. The V and J genes are TRBV6-6 and TRBJ2-7; D may be TRBD1 or TRBD2 (5 bases each). CDR1 is MNHNY and CDR2 is SVGAGI in the germline V gene (reference sequence). Between the trimmed V and J ends, which lost 7 bases and 6 bases, there was a span of 19 bases. CDR3 size: 14 residues. CDR3 DNA sequence: TGTGCCAGCAACTCGGGACCGCCGATCCTCGAGCAGTACTTC. This sequence encodes CASNSGPPILEQYF.

This chain links TRBV2 with TRBJ1-2, with TRBD1 as a possible D gene (5 bases). CDR3 length equals 15 residues. Germline CDR1 is SNHLY and CDR2 is FYNNEI. Trimming pared 7 bases from V and 0 bases from J, leaving 15 bases between. Here the CDR3 reads CASTVQGRANYGYTF. Here the CDR3 DNA reads TGTGCCAGCACAGTGCAGGGACGAGCTAACTATGGCTACACCTTC.

This clone was found once. The chain has TRBV29-1 and TRBJ1-1; TRBD1 matches at 8 bases. V shed 4 bases, J shed 5 bases, and the junction held 6 bases outside the gene matches. Germline CDR1 SQVTM, CDR2 ANQGSEA. This CDR3 comprises 13 residues. In DNA form, the CDR3 reads TGCAGCGTTGGTGGCCGACAGGGGACTGAAGCTTTCTTT. Translated: CSVGGRQGTEAFF.

The V call is TRBV29-1, the J call TRBJ2-1; 9 bases are a match to TRBD2. Per germline, CDR1 SQVTM and CDR2 ANQGSEA. V shed 2 bases and J 7 bases; nucleotides not matched to a gene: 18. This CDR3 comprises 18 residues. This chain's CDR3 is CSVERLKDVGGRVNEQFF. CDR3 nucleotide sequence: TGCAGCGTTGAACGGCTGAAGGACGTGGGCGGGAGGGTTAATGAGCAGTTCTTC.

J is TRBJ2-5 and V is TRBV30; D gene unclear. The CDR3 runs 11 residues. Deletions cut 3 bases from V and 7 bases from J, with 9 bases between. Germline-derived CDR1 and CDR2 are GTSNPN and SVGIG (reference sequence). CDR3 DNA: TGTGCCTGGAGCTCTCCCTGGACCCAGTACTTC. This encodes CAWSSPWTQYF.

In its sample, this clone was seen a few times. The sample contains more than one DNA sequence encoding this CDR3. V and J are TRBV25-1 and TRBJ1-5; D is uncertain. V lost 3 bases to trimming and J lost 1 base, with 1 base between them. The CDR3 is 12 amino acids. From germline, CDR1 is MGHDK and CDR2 SYGVNS. The CDR3 DNA reads as TGTGCCAGCAGTGAGAGCAATCAGCCCCAGCATTTT. Translating it yields CASSESNQPQHF.

The chain couples TRBV6-1 to TRBJ2-7; tentatively, D is TRBD1 or TRBD2 (5 bases each). Germline V gene data show CDR1 as MNHNS and CDR2 as SASEGT. Deletions cut 6 bases from V and 1 base from J, with 13 bases between. The CDR3 consists of 14 residues. CDR3 coding DNA: TGTGCCAGCAGAGAGCAGGGAGAGTCCTACGAGCAGTACTTC. Translation: CASREQGESYEQYF.

The chain uses TRBV9 and TRBJ2-7; 10 bases match TRBD2. J gave up 5 bases and V 0 bases, and 5 bases lay outside the gene matches. Germline loops: CDR1 SGDLS, CDR2 YYNGEE. The length of the CDR3 is 15 residues. In DNA, the CDR3 is TGTGCCAGCAGCGTAGGACCTAGCGGGAGAGACGAGCAGTACTTC. Translating it yields CASSVGPSGRDEQYF.

The CDR3 here is CASSLDGVNTDTQYF. In nucleotides, the CDR3 is TGTGCCAGCAGCTTGGATGGGGTTAACACAGATACGCAGTATTTT. V is TRBV4-2 and J is TRBJ2-3; no firm D call. Germline CDR1 reads LGHNA; CDR2 reads YNFKEQ. This CDR3 region has 15 residues. Trimming took off 5 bases at V and 2 bases at J, with 14 bases between the two ends.

The chain links TRBV19 to TRBJ1-5; 7 bases line up with TRBD1. The CDR3 runs 15 residues. Trimming cost V 5 bases and J 9 bases; bases outside gene matches: 13. Germline CDR1 reads LNHDA; CDR2 reads SQIVND (reference sequence). CDR3 coding DNA: TGTGCCAGTAGTGGGACAGCCCAGATAGAGTGGCCCCAGCATTTT. Translated, it gives CASSGTAQIEWPQHF.

The CDR3 nucleotides are TGTGCCAGCATGTCGGCAGGGTGGAAGACTGAAGCTTTCTTT. Protein sequence: CASMSAGWKTEAFF. The chain carries TRBV28 and TRBJ1-1; TRBD1 is a possible D gene (5 bases). Germline CDR1 and CDR2: MDHEN and SYDVKM. Trimming pared 7 bases from V and 5 bases from J, leaving 17 bases between. The CDR3 contains 14 residues.

V usage is TRBV5-1 and J usage is TRBJ1-3; D may be TRBD1 (5 bases). Germline V gives CDR1 SGHRS, CDR2 YFSETQ. The V gene lost 0 bases and the J gene lost 5 bases, with 12 bases spanning the gap. The CDR3 runs 15 residues. CDR3 DNA sequence: TGCGCCAGCAGCTTGGCGGGGCTCAGGCGAAACACCATATATTTT. Translating gives CASSLAGLRRNTIYF.

This clone was counted a single time. The rearrangement uses TRBV2 and TRBJ2-5; TRBD1 aligns across 11 bases. CDR1 SNHLY and CDR2 FYNNEI come from the germline V gene. This CDR3 comprises 15 residues. The J segment lost 4 bases and the V segment lost 5 bases, leaving 6 bases of the junction unmatched. In nucleotides, the CDR3 is TGTGCCAGCAGTCGCCGGACAGGGGGCCCAGAGACCCAGTACTTC. This sequence encodes CASSRRTGGPETQYF.